Described below is a single T cell receptor (beta chain) sequence and its context. The table came from immunoSEQ multiplex PCR; TCRdb's copy has only in-frame clones and leaves some out. The sample has 100,000 to 150,000 clones; about nine tenths are singletons. The germline gives CDR1 KGHSH, CDR2 LQKENI. The CDR3 totals 17 residues. Trimming shortened V by 4 bases and J by 0 bases, and 15 bases separated the two germline ends. This specimen comes from a study of T cell responses to AZD1222 COVID-19 vaccine. The sequence derives from an adult in good health. This material consisted of peripheral blood, taken on day 0 of AZD1222 vaccination. The genes are TRBV18 and TRBJ2-2, with D possibly being TRBD1 (6 bases). The DNA for the CDR3 is TGTGCCAGCTCACGAGACTCGGGACAACCGAACACCGGGGAGCTGTTTTTT. This translates into CASSRDSGQPNTGELFF.